This T cell receptor beta chain emerged from a study of human T cells and chemical hapten exposure. This clonotype was seen ten or more times. Its cognate antigen is unknown. J lost 6 bases, V lost 0 bases, and 12 bases had no gene match. CDR3 size: 17 residues. From germline, CDR1 is SGHRS and CDR2 YFSETQ. Sample time point: patch test 2, 6 weeks after DPC sensitization. Treatment denoted: therapeutic diphenylcyclopropenone sensitization with weekly scalp DPC. Unfractionated whole blood yielded total RNA. The library labeled individual cDNA molecules by adding unique molecular identifiers to them. Original processing methods: 90,000 to 100,000 TCRs per sample was the median, with a range of about 20,000 to 700,000. TCRdb recomputed calls from the RACE reads with MiXCR, one row per CDR3 protein. In this record, the V and J calls reflect TCRdb's handling and not the investigators' own analysis. The table shows roughly 42,000 distinct CDR3 sequences, with approximately 9.6% occurring only once.

Study observations and caveats: There was no change with DPC sensitization in TCRs above 1 in 1000 frequency.

The chain combines TRBV5-1 with TRBJ2-7; 10 bases are a match to TRBD2. The sequences come from whole blood, collected in connection with sensitization to the hapten diphenylcyclopropenone (DPC). This clonotype was obtained from a woman in her 30s with alopecia areata. Some clones in this sample may be carry-over from other donors' samples. The CDR3 DNA sequence: TGCGCCAGCAGCTTGGGGGCTAGCGGGGGCGCCCCTTCCGAGCAGTACTTC. As protein: CASSLGASGGAPSEQYF. Complete variable domain (other parts from reference TRBV5-1 and TRBJ2-7): KAGVTQTPRYLIKTRGQQVTLSCSPISGHRSVSWYQQTPGQGLQFLFEYFSETQRNKGNFPGRFSGRQFSNSRSEMNVSTLELGDSALYLCASSLGASGGAPSEQYFGPGTRLTVT.